This record covers a single T cell receptor beta chain. This record comes from a study of human T cells and chemical hapten exposure. TCRdb re-called the RACE reads with MiXCR, one entry per CDR3 protein. The table includes 150,000 to 200,000 distinct CDR3 sequences, around 24% detected once. Time point meaning: patch test 1, 2 weeks after DPC sensitization. Treatment noted: therapeutic diphenylcyclopropenone sensitization with weekly scalp DPC. Germline loops: CDR1 DFQATT, CDR2 SNEGSKA (reference sequence). The V end lost 3 bases, the J end lost 6 bases, and 9 bases lay between the germline ends. This CDR3 region has 12 residues.

V and J are TRBV20-1 and TRBJ2-1; a weak D match, TRBD1 (6 bases). This TCR was sampled from a woman aged 50 to 60 with alopecia areata. Some clones in this sample may be carry-over from other donors' samples. This material consisted of whole blood, taken in connection with sensitization to the hapten diphenylcyclopropenone (DPC). CDR3 loop: CSASRQANEQFF. In nucleotides, the CDR3 is TGCAGTGCTAGTAGACAGGCCAATGAGCAGTTCTTC.